This T cell receptor (beta chain) stems from a study of T cell repertoires in cytomegalovirus infection (dated by TCRdb to the late 2010s). Background for the entire study: Alongside well-studied HLA-B-restricted epitopes, the peptide stimulations were aimed at recently identified HLA-C-restricted CMV epitopes, whose presentation resists viral immunomodulation. Donor HLA type was relevant to the analysis, as public TCR beta signatures indicated carriage of CMV infection together with the matching HLA type. Study-wide conclusions, independent of this receptor: In both this cohort and an independent approximately 370-donor cohort, the cumulative frequency of public TCR beta family members distinguished carriers of CMV infection plus the relevant HLA type. The ex vivo response was dominated by HLA-C-restricted CMV-specific TCR beta clonotypes, and the single most frequent clonotype in two of eight donors was supplied by these HLA-C-restricted clonotypes.

The treatment or condition label corresponds to: in vitro stimulation with specific CMV peptide epitopes to enrich CMV-specific T cells. With respect to this clonotype: The target of this receptor is not known. Per-base qualities were not stored, and no clone one base away is much larger.

Based on the germline V gene, the CDR1 and CDR2 sequences are LGHNA and YSLEER. V and J lose 0 bases and 4 bases, and a span of 24 bases separates them. From its cysteine to its phenylalanine, the CDR3 spans 20 amino acids. Left in the record is the CDR3 DNA by itself, 60 bases read in frame from the first base. The reads were generated on an Illumina HiSeq 1500. TCRdb reprocessed the public reads (quality trimming at Q25 with fastp, clone calling with MiXCR) and kept in-frame beta chains. Entries are consolidated by CDR3 protein sequence, retaining the most common genes and DNA. This sample gives about a million distinct CDR3 sequences in total; approximately 33% of them show up just once. The ten largest clones take up over 10% of the sample.

The source was cultured CD8+ T cells from PBMCs, collected from culture after CMV antigen stimulation. The clonotype comes from a human donor in good health (CMV status not recorded). Some clones in this sample may be carry-over from other donors' samples. Recombination linked TRBV4-3 to TRBJ1-4; 6 matching bases give a weak D call of TRBD1. At the DNA level, the sequence is TGCGCCAGCAGCCAAGAGTCCTTTATCCCAGGGGCGAAGGTTAATGAAAAACTGTTTTTT. Its translation is CASSQESFIPGAKVNEKLFF.